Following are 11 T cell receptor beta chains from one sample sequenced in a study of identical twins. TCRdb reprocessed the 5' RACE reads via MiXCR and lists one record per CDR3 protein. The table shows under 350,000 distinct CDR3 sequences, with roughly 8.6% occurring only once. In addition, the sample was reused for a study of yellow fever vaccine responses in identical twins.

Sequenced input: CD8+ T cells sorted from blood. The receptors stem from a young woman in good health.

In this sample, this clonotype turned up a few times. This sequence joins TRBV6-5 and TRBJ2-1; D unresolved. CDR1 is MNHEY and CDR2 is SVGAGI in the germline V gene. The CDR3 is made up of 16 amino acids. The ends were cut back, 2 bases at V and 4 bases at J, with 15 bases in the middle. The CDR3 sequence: CASSYPTRVGYNEQFF. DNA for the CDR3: TGTGCCAGCAGTTACCCGACGCGAGTAGGGTACAATGAGCAGTTCTTC.

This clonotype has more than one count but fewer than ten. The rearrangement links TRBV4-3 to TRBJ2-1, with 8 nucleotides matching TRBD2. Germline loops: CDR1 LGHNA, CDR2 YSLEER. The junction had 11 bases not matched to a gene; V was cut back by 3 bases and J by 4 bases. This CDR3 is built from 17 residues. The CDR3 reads CASSQRHSGVGYNEQFF. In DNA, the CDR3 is TGCGCCAGCAGCCAGAGACATAGCGGGGTCGGGTACAATGAGCAGTTCTTC.

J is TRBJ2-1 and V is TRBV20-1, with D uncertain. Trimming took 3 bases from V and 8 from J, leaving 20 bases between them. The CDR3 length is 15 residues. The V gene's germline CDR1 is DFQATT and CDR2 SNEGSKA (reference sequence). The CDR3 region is CSASPGSPRYDEQFF. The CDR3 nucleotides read TGCAGTGCTAGTCCCGGGTCCCCAAGGTACGATGAGCAGTTCTTC.

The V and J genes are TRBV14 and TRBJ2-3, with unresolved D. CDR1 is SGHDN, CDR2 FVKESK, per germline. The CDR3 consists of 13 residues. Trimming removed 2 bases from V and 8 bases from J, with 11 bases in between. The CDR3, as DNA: TGTGCCAGCAGCCAACCCCCTAAGGCTACGCAGTATTTT. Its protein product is CASSQPPKATQYF. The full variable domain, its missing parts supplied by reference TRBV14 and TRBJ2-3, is EAGVTQFPSHSVIEKGQTVTLRCDPISGHDNLYWYRRVMGKEIKFLLHFVKESKQDESGMPNNRFLAERTGGTYSTLKVQPAELEDSGVYFCASSQPPKATQYFGPGTRLTVL.

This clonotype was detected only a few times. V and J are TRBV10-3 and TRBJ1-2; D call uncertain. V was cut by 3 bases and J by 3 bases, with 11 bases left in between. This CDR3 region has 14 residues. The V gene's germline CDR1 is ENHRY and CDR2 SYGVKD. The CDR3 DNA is TGTGCCATCAGTGATGGGGTGTCGGACTATGGCTACACCTTC. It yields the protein CAISDGVSDYGYTF.

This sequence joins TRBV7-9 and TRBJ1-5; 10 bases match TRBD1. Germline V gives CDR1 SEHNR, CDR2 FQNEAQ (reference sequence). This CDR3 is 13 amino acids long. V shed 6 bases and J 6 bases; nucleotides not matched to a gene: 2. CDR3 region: CASSGTGVQPQHF. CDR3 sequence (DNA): TGTGCCAGCAGTGGGACAGGGGTTCAGCCCCAGCATTTT.

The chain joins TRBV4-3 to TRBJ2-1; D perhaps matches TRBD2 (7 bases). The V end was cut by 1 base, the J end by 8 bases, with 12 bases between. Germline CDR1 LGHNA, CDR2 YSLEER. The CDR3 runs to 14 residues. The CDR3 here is CASSQATGGYEQFF. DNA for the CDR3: TGCGCCAGCAGCCAAGCCACGGGGGGCTATGAGCAGTTCTTC.

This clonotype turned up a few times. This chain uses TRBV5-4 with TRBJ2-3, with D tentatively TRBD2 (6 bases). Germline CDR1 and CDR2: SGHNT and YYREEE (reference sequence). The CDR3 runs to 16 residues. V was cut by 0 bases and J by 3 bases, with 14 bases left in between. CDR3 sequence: CASSLDRAGRTDTQYF. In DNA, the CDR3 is TGTGCCAGCAGCTTGGATAGGGCGGGGCGAACAGATACGCAGTATTTT.

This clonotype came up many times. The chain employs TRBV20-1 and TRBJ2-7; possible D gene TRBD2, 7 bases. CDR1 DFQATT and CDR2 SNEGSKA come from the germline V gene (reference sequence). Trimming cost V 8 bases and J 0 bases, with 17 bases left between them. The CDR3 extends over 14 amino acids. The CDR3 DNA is TGCAGTTCCCCGGGGGGCCTGAGCTCCTACGAGCAGTACTTC. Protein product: CSSPGGLSSYEQYF.

The CDR3 DNA reads TGTGCCAGCAGTGACAGCGTTTACGAGCAGTACTTC. It translates to CASSDSVYEQYF. The V call is TRBV2, the J call TRBJ2-7; D not certain. Trimming cost V 3 bases and J 4 bases, with 7 bases left between them. Per the germline V gene, CDR1 is SNHLY and CDR2 is FYNNEI. There are 12 residues in the CDR3.

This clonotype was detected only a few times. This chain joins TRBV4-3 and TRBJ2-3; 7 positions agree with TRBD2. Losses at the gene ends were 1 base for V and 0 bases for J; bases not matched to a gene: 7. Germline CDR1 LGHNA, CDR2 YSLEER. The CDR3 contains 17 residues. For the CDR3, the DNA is TGCGCCAGCAGCCAAGTAAGCGGGATTGCTAGCACAGATACGCAGTATTTT. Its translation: CASSQVSGIASTDTQYF.